These T cell receptor beta chains were read from a single sample in a study of cytomegalovirus exposure and HLA in healthy donors. The table came from immunoSEQ multiplex PCR; TCRdb's copy has only in-frame clones and leaves some out. Here the sample spans some 190,000 clones, around nine tenths being singletons. The source material was PBMCs. The receptors were gathered from a woman aged 25 to 39 in good health and CMV-seronegative. Both conserved end residues are part of each CDR3. The D gene is left open where the match is weak. Rows may omit the clone size; those that give it use once, few, many or a size class.

v_gene: TRBV2; j_gene: TRBJ2-5; d_gene: NA; abundance: once; CDR3aa: CASTGVSQETQYF; CDR3nt: TGTGCCAGCACGGGAGTTAGTCAAGAGACCCAGTACTTC
v_gene: TRBV9; j_gene: TRBJ2-7; d_gene: TRBD1; abundance: once; CDR3aa: CASRGTGQGLDEQYF; CDR3nt: TGTGCCAGCAGGGGGACTGGACAGGGCTTGGACGAGCAGTACTTC
v_gene: TRBV7-9; j_gene: TRBJ1-2; d_gene: NA; abundance: NA; CDR3aa: CASSSGGSGGYTF; CDR3nt: TGTGCCAGCAGCTCGGGGGGTTCCGGTGGCTACACCTTC
v_gene: TRBV2; j_gene: TRBJ2-7; d_gene: NA; abundance: NA; CDR3aa: CASRQDPGGYEQYF; CDR3nt: TGTGCCAGCAGGCAAGACCCCGGGGGTTACGAGCAGTACTTC
v_gene: TRBV11-2; j_gene: TRBJ1-2; d_gene: TRBD1; abundance: NA; CDR3aa: CASSRRTGAEYGYTF; CDR3nt: TGTGCCAGCAGCCGTAGGACAGGGGCAGAATATGGCTACACCTTC
v_gene: TRBV19; j_gene: TRBJ1-3; d_gene: NA; abundance: NA; CDR3aa: CASSITGSGNTIYF; CDR3nt: TGTGCCAGTAGTATTACAGGCTCTGGAAACACCATATATTTT
v_gene: TRBV7-9; j_gene: TRBJ2-1; d_gene: TRBD2; abundance: NA; CDR3aa: CASAPREGISYNEQFF; CDR3nt: TGTGCCAGCGCCCCTCGGGAGGGGATCTCCTACAATGAGCAGTTCTTC
v_gene: TRBV7-8; j_gene: TRBJ2-1; d_gene: TRBD2; abundance: NA; CDR3aa: CASSLGVAGGLNEQFF; CDR3nt: TGTGCCAGCAGCTTAGGGGTAGCGGGAGGGCTCAATGAGCAGTTCTTC
v_gene: TRBV7-8; j_gene: TRBJ2-7; d_gene: TRBD2; abundance: NA; CDR3aa: CASSQRIAGDVYEQYF; CDR3nt: TGTGCCAGCAGCCAAAGGATAGCGGGGGATGTCTACGAGCAGTACTTC
v_gene: TRBV6-1; j_gene: TRBJ2-7; d_gene: NA; abundance: once; CDR3aa: CASSDSFSYEQYF; CDR3nt: TGTGCCAGCAGTGATTCCTTCTCCTACGAGCAGTACTTC
v_gene: TRBV15; j_gene: TRBJ2-7; d_gene: NA; abundance: NA; CDR3aa: CATSRDVGGRYEQYF; CDR3nt: TGTGCCACCAGCAGAGATGTAGGGGGAAGGTACGAGCAGTACTTC
v_gene: TRBV7-3; j_gene: TRBJ1-5; d_gene: TRBD1; abundance: NA; CDR3aa: CASRGSGTGVDNQPQHF; CDR3nt: TGTGCCAGCCGGGGATCCGGGACAGGGGTCGACAATCAGCCCCAGCATTTT
v_gene: TRBV29-1; j_gene: TRBJ2-3; d_gene: TRBD1; abundance: NA; CDR3aa: CSVGGTGGNTQYF; CDR3nt: TGCAGCGTTGGTGGGACAGGAGGGAATACGCAGTATTTT
v_gene: TRBV6-1; j_gene: TRBJ1-5; d_gene: NA; abundance: NA; CDR3aa: CASSERPTGNQPQHF; CDR3nt: TGTGCCAGCAGTGAACGGCCGACCGGGAATCAGCCCCAGCATTTT
v_gene: TRBV19; j_gene: TRBJ1-5; d_gene: NA; abundance: NA; CDR3aa: CASKGQGRNQPQHF; CDR3nt: TGTGCCAGTAAGGGTCAGGGGCGAAATCAGCCCCAGCATTTT
v_gene: TRBV27; j_gene: TRBJ2-7; d_gene: TRBD2; abundance: NA; CDR3aa: CASSISGRSYEQYF; CDR3nt: TGTGCCAGCAGTATTAGCGGGAGGTCCTACGAGCAGTACTTC
v_gene: TRBV5-1; j_gene: TRBJ2-1; d_gene: TRBD2; abundance: NA; CDR3aa: CASSWTSMYEQFF; CDR3nt: TGCGCCAGCAGCTGGACTAGCATGTATGAGCAGTTCTTC
v_gene: TRBV5-1; j_gene: TRBJ2-1; d_gene: TRBD2; abundance: NA; CDR3aa: CASSLVASGDNEQFF; CDR3nt: TGCGCCAGCAGCTTGGTGGCTAGCGGCGACAATGAGCAGTTCTTC
v_gene: TRBV10-2; j_gene: TRBJ1-5; d_gene: NA; abundance: NA; CDR3aa: CASSESRVGATQPQHF; CDR3nt: TGCGCCAGCAGTGAGTCGCGCGTGGGGGCCACTCAGCCCCAGCATTTT
v_gene: TRBV19; j_gene: TRBJ2-3; d_gene: NA; abundance: NA; CDR3aa: CASSGVSGTDTQYF; CDR3nt: TGTGCCAGTAGCGGGGTTTCGGGCACAGATACGCAGTATTTT
v_gene: TRBV5-6; j_gene: TRBJ1-6; d_gene: TRBD1; abundance: few; CDR3aa: CASSRGTGVYNSPLHF; CDR3nt: TGTGCCAGCAGCCGAGGAACAGGGGTCTATAATTCACCCCTCCACTTT
v_gene: TRBV5-1; j_gene: TRBJ2-2; d_gene: TRBD1; abundance: NA; CDR3aa: CASSRLTGGRTGELFF; CDR3nt: TGCGCCAGCAGCCGACTAACAGGGGGACGTACCGGGGAGCTGTTTTTT
v_gene: TRBV2; j_gene: TRBJ2-7; d_gene: NA; abundance: NA; CDR3aa: CASGVEGGTYEQYF; CDR3nt: TGTGCCAGCGGAGTGGAGGGGGGGACCTACGAGCAGTACTTC
v_gene: TRBV7-9; j_gene: TRBJ2-2; d_gene: TRBD2; abundance: NA; CDR3aa: CASSFRGGNTGELFF; CDR3nt: TGTGCCAGCAGCTTTCGGGGGGGAAACACCGGGGAGCTGTTTTTT
v_gene: TRBV28; j_gene: TRBJ1-5; d_gene: NA; abundance: NA; CDR3aa: CASSLREYSNQPQHF; CDR3nt: TGTGCCAGCAGTCTGAGGGAATATAGCAATCAGCCCCAGCATTTT
v_gene: TRBV6-5; j_gene: TRBJ2-5; d_gene: NA; abundance: NA; CDR3aa: CASSGRETQYF; CDR3nt: TGTGCCAGCAGTGGGCGTGAGACCCAGTACTTC
v_gene: TRBV10-3; j_gene: TRBJ2-3; d_gene: NA; abundance: once; CDR3aa: CAISESRGLGPDTQYF; CDR3nt: TGTGCCATCAGTGAGTCGAGAGGGTTGGGTCCAGATACGCAGTATTTT
v_gene: TRBV6-1; j_gene: TRBJ1-5; d_gene: NA; abundance: NA; CDR3aa: CASVRRVGNQPQHF; CDR3nt: TGTGCCAGCGTTCGCAGGGTAGGCAATCAGCCCCAGCATTTT
v_gene: TRBV19; j_gene: TRBJ2-1; d_gene: TRBD2; abundance: NA; CDR3aa: CASSLPTSGGFHEQFF; CDR3nt: TGTGCCAGTAGTTTGCCGACTAGCGGGGGCTTCCATGAGCAGTTCTTC
v_gene: TRBV27; j_gene: TRBJ2-1; d_gene: NA; abundance: NA; CDR3aa: CASRESRDFSYNEQFF; CDR3nt: TGTGCCAGCAGGGAAAGCCGGGACTTCTCCTACAATGAGCAGTTCTTC
v_gene: TRBV11-2; j_gene: TRBJ1-3; d_gene: TRBD1; abundance: NA; CDR3aa: CASSLESGGANTIYF; CDR3nt: TGTGCCAGCAGCTTAGAGTCAGGGGGCGCGAACACCATATATTTT
v_gene: TRBV18; j_gene: TRBJ2-6; d_gene: TRBD1; abundance: NA; CDR3aa: CASSPPGQRQVANVLTF; CDR3nt: TGTGCCAGCTCACCACCGGGACAGAGACAAGTGGCCAACGTCCTGACTTTC
v_gene: TRBV19; j_gene: TRBJ2-7; d_gene: TRBD2; abundance: NA; CDR3aa: CASSIFPGGNFEQYF; CDR3nt: TGTGCCAGTAGTATTTTCCCGGGAGGGAATTTCGAGCAGTACTTC
v_gene: TRBV15; j_gene: TRBJ2-1; d_gene: NA; abundance: NA; CDR3aa: CATSTARSYNEQFF; CDR3nt: TGTGCCACCAGCACCGCCCGGTCCTACAATGAGCAGTTCTTC
v_gene: TRBV5-1; j_gene: TRBJ2-7; d_gene: TRBD2; abundance: NA; CDR3aa: CASSFDITSGKHYEQYF; CDR3nt: TGCGCCAGCAGCTTCGACATAACTAGCGGGAAACACTACGAGCAGTACTTC
v_gene: TRBV7-9; j_gene: TRBJ2-1; d_gene: NA; abundance: NA; CDR3aa: CASNPSPSYNEQFF; CDR3nt: TGTGCCAGCAACCCCAGTCCCTCCTACAATGAGCAGTTCTTC
v_gene: TRBV28; j_gene: TRBJ1-4; d_gene: TRBD1; abundance: NA; CDR3aa: CASSGTDRGNEKLFF; CDR3nt: TGTGCCAGCAGTGGGACGGACAGGGGGAACGAAAAACTGTTTTTT
v_gene: TRBV29-1; j_gene: TRBJ2-1; d_gene: TRBD1; abundance: NA; CDR3aa: CSVEQGVNEQFF; CDR3nt: TGCAGCGTTGAACAGGGGGTAAATGAGCAGTTCTTC
v_gene: TRBV28; j_gene: TRBJ1-3; d_gene: NA; abundance: NA; CDR3aa: CASSLAGTHGNTIYF; CDR3nt: TGTGCCAGCAGCCTCGCTGGGACTCATGGAAACACCATATATTTT